The rows below give T cell receptor beta chains drawn from one sample of a study of blood T cells in healthy people across ages. TCRdb independently ran MiXCR on the 5' RACE reads; one entry per CDR3 protein. The profile covers roughly 800,000 distinct CDR3 sequences, with more than 20% appearing a single time and 9.4% taken by the ten largest. These data were also reused for a study on T cells of mothers and their children.

The specimen sequenced was blood. The receptors derive from a boy aged 5 to 17 in good health. CDR3s include the opening cysteine and the closing phenylalanine or tryptophan. A D gene is named only where the DNA matches it firmly. The listing skips clone size in some rows; elsewhere it reads once, few, many or a size class.

D gene,V gene,J gene,clone size,CDR3 protein
NA,TRBV28,TRBJ1-2,few,CASSLIASYGYTF
NA,TRBV27,TRBJ1-2,NA,CASSLGGPGPYGYTF
NA,TRBV29-1,TRBJ2-3,NA,CSVEGRGADTQYF
TRBD1,TRBV29-1,TRBJ1-3,NA,CSVWGTGENTIYF
NA,TRBV2,TRBJ1-1,few,CASSEDRPNYTEAFF
NA,TRBV29-1,TRBJ1-2,NA,CSVESGARTF
TRBD1,TRBV20-1,TRBJ2-7,few,CSASWDRLSAEQYF
NA,TRBV6-5,TRBJ1-6,NA,CASSSMGHFNSPLHF
TRBD2,TRBV11-2,TRBJ2-5,NA,CASSGTSGREWETQYF
NA,TRBV5-5,TRBJ2-5,few,CASSLQGGQYF
NA,TRBV10-3,TRBJ2-7,few,CAIGATYEQYF
NA,TRBV20-1,TRBJ2-3,NA,CSALGGATDTQYF
TRBD2,TRBV12-3/TRBV12-4,TRBJ2-1,few,CASTSRAGGDNEQFF
NA,TRBV20-1,TRBJ2-2,NA,CSAGPPGATGELFF
TRBD2,TRBV27,NA,NA,CASSFLAGGPLYEQFF
NA,TRBV4-1,TRBJ1-4,few,CATTVEPGSNEKLFF
TRBD2,TRBV7-2,TRBJ2-3,few,CASSYATSGGTDTQYF
NA,TRBV5-1,TRBJ2-7,NA,CASSRGISYEQYF
TRBD2,TRBV28,TRBJ2-3,NA,CASSFSSGSSGTDTQYF
NA,TRBV25-1,TRBJ1-1,few,CASSDGDPNTEAFF